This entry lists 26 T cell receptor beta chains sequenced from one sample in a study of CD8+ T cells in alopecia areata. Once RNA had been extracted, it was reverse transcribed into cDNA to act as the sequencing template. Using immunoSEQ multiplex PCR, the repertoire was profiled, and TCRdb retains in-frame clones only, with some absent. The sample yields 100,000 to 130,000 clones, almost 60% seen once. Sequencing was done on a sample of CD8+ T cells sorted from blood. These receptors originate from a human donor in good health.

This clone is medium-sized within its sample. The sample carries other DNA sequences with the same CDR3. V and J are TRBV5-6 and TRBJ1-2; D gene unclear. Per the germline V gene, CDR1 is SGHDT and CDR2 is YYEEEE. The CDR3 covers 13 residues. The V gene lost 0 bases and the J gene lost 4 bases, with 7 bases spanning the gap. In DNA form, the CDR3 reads TGTGCCAGCAGCTTGGCCGGAGTCTATGGCTACACCTTC. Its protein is CASSLAGVYGYTF.

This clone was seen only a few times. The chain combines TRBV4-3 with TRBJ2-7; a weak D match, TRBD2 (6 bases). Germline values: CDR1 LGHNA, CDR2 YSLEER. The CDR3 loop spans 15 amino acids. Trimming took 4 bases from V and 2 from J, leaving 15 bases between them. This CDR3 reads CASSLRLGGPYEQYF. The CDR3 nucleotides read TGCGCCAGCAGCCTAAGACTAGGAGGGCCCTACGAGCAGTACTTC.

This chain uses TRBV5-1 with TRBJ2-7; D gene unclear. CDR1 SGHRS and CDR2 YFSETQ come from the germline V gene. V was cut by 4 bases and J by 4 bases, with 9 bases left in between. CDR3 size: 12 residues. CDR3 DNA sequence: TGCGCCAGCAGCGGAGATCGGTACGAGCAGTACTTC. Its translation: CASSGDRYEQYF.

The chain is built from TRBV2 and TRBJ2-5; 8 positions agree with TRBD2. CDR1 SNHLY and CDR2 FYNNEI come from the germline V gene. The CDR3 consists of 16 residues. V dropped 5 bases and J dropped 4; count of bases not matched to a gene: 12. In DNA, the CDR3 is TGTGCCAGCAGTCGAGACCCCGGGACTAGGATAGAGACCCAGTACTTC. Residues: CASSRDPGTRIETQYF. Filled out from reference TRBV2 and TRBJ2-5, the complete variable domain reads EPEVTQTPSHQVTQMGQEVILRCVPISNHLYFYWYRQILGQKVEFLVSFYNNEISEKSEIFDDQFSVERPDGSNFTLKIRSTKLEDSAMYFCASSRDPGTRIETQYFGPGTRLLVL.

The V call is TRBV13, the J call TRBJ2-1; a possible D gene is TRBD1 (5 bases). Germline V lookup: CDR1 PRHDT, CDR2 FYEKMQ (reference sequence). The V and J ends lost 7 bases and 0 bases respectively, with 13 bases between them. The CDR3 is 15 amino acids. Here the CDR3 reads CASTQGFSSYNEQFF. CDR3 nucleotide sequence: TGTGCCAGCACCCAGGGTTTTAGCTCCTACAATGAGCAGTTCTTC. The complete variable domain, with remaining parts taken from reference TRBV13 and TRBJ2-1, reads AAGVIQSPRHLIKEKRETATLKCYPIPRHDTVYWYQQGPGQDPQFLISFYEKMQSDKGSIPDRFSAQQFSDYHSELNMSSLELGDSALYFCASTQGFSSYNEQFFGPGTRLTVL.

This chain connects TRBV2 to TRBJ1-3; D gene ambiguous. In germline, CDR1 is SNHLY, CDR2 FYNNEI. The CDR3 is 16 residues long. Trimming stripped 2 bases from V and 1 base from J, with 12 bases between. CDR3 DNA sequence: TGTGCCAGCAGTGAATCTCCAGGACGATCTGGAAACACCATATATTTT. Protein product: CASSESPGRSGNTIYF.

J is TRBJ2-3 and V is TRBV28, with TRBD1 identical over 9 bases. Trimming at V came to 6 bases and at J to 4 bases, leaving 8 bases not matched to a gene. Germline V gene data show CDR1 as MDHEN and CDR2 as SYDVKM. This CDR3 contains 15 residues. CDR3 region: CASSLARQGADTQYF. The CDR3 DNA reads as TGTGCCAGCAGCTTGGCACGACAGGGGGCAGATACGCAGTATTTT.

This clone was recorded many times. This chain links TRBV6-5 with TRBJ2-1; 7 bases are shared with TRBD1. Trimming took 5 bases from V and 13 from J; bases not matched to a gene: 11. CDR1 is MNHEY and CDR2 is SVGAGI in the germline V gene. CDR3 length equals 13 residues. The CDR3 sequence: CASSHSETGSQFF. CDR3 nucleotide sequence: TGTGCCAGCAGTCATTCCGAGACAGGGAGCCAGTTCTTC.

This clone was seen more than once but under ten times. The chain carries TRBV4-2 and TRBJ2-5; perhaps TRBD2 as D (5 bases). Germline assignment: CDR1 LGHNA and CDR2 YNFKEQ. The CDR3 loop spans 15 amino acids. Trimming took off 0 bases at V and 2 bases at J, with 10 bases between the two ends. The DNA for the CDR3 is TGTGCCAGCAGCCAAGAAGGGAGACAACAAGAGACCCAGTACTTC. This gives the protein CASSQEGRQQETQYF.

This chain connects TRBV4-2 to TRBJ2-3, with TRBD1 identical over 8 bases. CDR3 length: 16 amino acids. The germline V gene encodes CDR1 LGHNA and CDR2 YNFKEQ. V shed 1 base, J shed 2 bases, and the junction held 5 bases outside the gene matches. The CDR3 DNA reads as TGTGCCAGCAGCCAAGCGGACAGGGAGTACACAGATACGCAGTATTTT. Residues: CASSQADREYTDTQYF.

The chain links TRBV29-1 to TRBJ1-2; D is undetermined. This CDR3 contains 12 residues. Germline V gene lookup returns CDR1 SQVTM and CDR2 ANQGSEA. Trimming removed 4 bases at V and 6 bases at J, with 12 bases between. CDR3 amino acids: CSVVPDSDGYTF. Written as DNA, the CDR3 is TGCAGCGTTGTTCCCGACTCGGATGGCTACACCTTC.

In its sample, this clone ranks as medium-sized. The CDR3 sequence: CASRRGESNNEQFF. The CDR3 DNA reads TGCGCCAGCCGGAGGGGGGAATCGAACAATGAGCAGTTCTTC. The chain recombines TRBV10-2 with TRBJ2-1, with D perhaps being TRBD1 or TRBD2 (6 bases each). This CDR3 has 14 residues. V was pared by 8 bases and J by 5 bases, with 16 bases between. Germline CDR1 is WSHSY and CDR2 is SAAADI.

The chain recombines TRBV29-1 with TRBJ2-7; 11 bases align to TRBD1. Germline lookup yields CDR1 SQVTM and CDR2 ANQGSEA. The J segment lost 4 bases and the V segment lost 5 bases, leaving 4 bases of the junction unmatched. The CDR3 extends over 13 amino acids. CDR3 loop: CSVRGTGGYEQYF. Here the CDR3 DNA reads TGCAGCGTTCGAGGGACAGGGGGATACGAGCAGTACTTC.

The CDR3 DNA reads TGTGCCAGCAGCCGAGGACAGGGGCACACCATATATTTT. Encoded protein: CASSRGQGHTIYF. The chain employs TRBV5-6 and TRBJ1-3; 9 bases agree with TRBD1. J lost 8 bases, V lost 4 bases, and 4 bases had no gene match. This CDR3 region has 13 residues. The germline gives CDR1 SGHDT, CDR2 YYEEEE.

The CDR3 nucleotides read TGTGCCAGCAAGATAACAGATACGCAGTATTTT. Translating it yields CASKITDTQYF. V usage is TRBV2 and J usage is TRBJ2-3; D not certain. V was clipped by 7 bases and J by 3 bases, with 5 bases between them. This CDR3 has 11 amino acids. Per germline, CDR1 SNHLY and CDR2 FYNNEI.

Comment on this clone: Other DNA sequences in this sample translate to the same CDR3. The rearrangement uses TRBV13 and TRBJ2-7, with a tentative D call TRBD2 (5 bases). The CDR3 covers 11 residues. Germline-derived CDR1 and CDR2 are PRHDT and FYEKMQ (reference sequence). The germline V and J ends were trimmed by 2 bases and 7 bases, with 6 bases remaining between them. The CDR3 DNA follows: TGTGCCAGCAGCTTAACGGGGGAGCAGTACTTC. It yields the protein CASSLTGEQYF.

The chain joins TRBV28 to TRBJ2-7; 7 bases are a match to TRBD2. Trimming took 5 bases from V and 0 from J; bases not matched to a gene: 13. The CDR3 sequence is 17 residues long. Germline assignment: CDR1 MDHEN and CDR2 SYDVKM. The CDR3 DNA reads TGTGCCAGCAGTCCATCCTACCTAGCGGATAGCTCCTACGAGCAGTACTTC. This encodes CASSPSYLADSSYEQYF.

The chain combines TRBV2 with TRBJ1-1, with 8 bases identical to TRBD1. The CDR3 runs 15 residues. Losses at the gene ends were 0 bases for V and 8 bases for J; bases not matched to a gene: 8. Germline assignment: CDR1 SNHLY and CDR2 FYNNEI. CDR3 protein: CASSEARQGAREAFF. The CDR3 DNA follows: TGTGCCAGCAGTGAAGCGAGGCAGGGGGCGCGAGAAGCTTTCTTT.

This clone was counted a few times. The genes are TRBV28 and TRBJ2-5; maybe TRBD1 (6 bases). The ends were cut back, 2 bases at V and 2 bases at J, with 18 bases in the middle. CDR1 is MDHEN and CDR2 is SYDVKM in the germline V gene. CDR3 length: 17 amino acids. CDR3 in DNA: TGTGCCAGCAGTTTAATCCAAAACAACGACAGGCAAGAGACCCAGTACTTC. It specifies CASSLIQNNDRQETQYF.

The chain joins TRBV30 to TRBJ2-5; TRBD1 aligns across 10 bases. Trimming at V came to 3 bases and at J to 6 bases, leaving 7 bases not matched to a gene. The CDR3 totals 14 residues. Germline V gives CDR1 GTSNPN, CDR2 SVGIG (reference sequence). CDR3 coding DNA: TGTGCCTGGAGGCAAGGACAGGGGGGGAAGACCCAGTACTTC. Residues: CAWRQGQGGKTQYF.

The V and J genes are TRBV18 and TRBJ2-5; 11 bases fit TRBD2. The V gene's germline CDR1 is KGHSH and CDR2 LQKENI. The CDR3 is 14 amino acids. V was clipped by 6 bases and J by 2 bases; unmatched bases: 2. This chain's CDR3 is CASSGLAEQETQYF. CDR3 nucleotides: TGTGCCAGCTCGGGACTAGCGGAACAAGAGACCCAGTACTTC.

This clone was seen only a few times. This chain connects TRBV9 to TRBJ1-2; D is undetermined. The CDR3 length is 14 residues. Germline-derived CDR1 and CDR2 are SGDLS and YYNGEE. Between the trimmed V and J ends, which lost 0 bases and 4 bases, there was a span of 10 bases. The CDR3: CASSVGLGSYGYTF. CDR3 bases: TGTGCCAGCAGCGTAGGCTTGGGGAGCTATGGCTACACCTTC. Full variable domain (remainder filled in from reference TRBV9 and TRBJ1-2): DSGVTQTPKHLITATGQRVTLRCSPRSGDLSVYWYQQSLDQGLQFLIQYYNGEERAKGNILERFSAQQFPDLHSELNLSSLELGDSALYFCASSVGLGSYGYTFGSGTRLTVV.

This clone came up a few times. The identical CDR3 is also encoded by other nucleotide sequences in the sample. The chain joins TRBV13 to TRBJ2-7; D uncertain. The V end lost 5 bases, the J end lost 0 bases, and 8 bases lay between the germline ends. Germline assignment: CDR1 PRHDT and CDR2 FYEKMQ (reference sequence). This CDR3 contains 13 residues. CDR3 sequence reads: CASSPGRSYEQYF. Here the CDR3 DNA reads TGTGCCAGCAGCCCCGGTCGCTCCTACGAGCAGTACTTC.

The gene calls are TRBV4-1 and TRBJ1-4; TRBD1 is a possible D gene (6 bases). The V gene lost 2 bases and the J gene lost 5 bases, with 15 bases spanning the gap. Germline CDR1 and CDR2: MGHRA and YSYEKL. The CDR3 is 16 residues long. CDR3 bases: TGCGCCAGCAGCCAAACGTCGGACAGATTAAATGAAAAACTGTTTTTT. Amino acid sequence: CASSQTSDRLNEKLFF.

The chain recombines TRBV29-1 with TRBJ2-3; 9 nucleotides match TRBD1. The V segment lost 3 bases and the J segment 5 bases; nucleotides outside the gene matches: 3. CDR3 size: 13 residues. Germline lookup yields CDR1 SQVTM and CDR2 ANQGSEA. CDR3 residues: CSVEGQGLDTQYF. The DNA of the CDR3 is TGCAGCGTTGAGGGACAGGGTTTAGATACGCAGTATTTT.

The CDR3 is CATKDRSNEKLFF. The CDR3 DNA is TGTGCCACCAAGGACAGGTCTAATGAAAAACTGTTTTTT. The rearrangement links TRBV15 to TRBJ1-4; TRBD1 matches at 7 bases. Germline loops: CDR1 LNHNV, CDR2 YYDKDF (reference sequence). V dropped 7 bases and J dropped 3; count of bases not matched to a gene: 2. The CDR3 covers 13 residues.